These 12 T cell receptor beta chains share one sample of origin, sequenced in a study of blood T cell repertoires in COVID-19. TCRdb keeps only in-frame clones here, not all; method: immunoSEQ multiplex PCR. The sample lists 25,000 to 35,000 clones; 90% were seen once. Specimen: peripheral blood. The receptors here all came from a man in his sixties with active COVID-19.

The chain combines TRBV9 with TRBJ2-1; D perhaps matches TRBD1 (5 bases). CDR1 and CDR2 from the germline V gene are SGDLS and YYNGEE. The CDR3 totals 15 residues. The V and J ends lost 1 base and 4 bases respectively, with 12 bases between them. As DNA, the CDR3 is TGTGCCAGCAGCGTAAGGGCAGGGCTGTACAATGAGCAGTTCTTC. Translating it yields CASSVRAGLYNEQFF.

V is TRBV7-9 and J is TRBJ2-1; D call uncertain. The V end was cut by 3 bases, the J end by 6 bases, with 12 bases between. Germline CDR1 SEHNR, CDR2 FQNEAQ (reference sequence). The CDR3 runs 14 residues. This CDR3 reads CASSLSRQANEQFF. The CDR3 DNA sequence: TGTGCCAGCAGCTTGAGTAGGCAGGCCAATGAGCAGTTCTTC.

The gene calls are TRBV19 and TRBJ2-5; TRBD2 aligns across 8 bases. The ends lost 5 bases at V and 9 bases at J; junction bases unmatched: 17. Germline V gene sequence: CDR1 LNHDA, CDR2 SQIVND (reference sequence). The length of the CDR3 is 16 residues. CDR3 sequence (DNA): TGTGCCAGTAGTCCCTCGGGCGGGGGGCTGCAGCCGGCCCAGTACTTC. Encoded protein: CASSPSGGGLQPAQYF. The whole variable domain, filled in from reference TRBV19 and TRBJ2-5, reads DGGITQSPKYLFRKEGQNVTLSCEQNLNHDAMYWYRQDPGQGLRLIYYSQIVNDFQKGDIAEGYSVSREKKESFPLTVTSAQKNPTAFYLCASSPSGGGLQPAQYFGPGTRLLVL.

The rearrangement uses TRBV6-5 and TRBJ2-7, with D perhaps TRBD2 (5 bases). The CDR3 consists of 13 residues. V lost 6 bases and J lost 6, with 15 bases in between. CDR1 is MNHEY, CDR2 SVGAGI, per germline. The CDR3 coding sequence is TGTGCCAGCAGCCCACTAGAAGCCAGCGAGCAGTACTTC. Translating gives CASSPLEASEQYF.

The chain links TRBV18 to TRBJ2-2; D perhaps matches TRBD1 (5 bases). CDR1 is KGHSH and CDR2 is LQKENI in the germline V gene. The CDR3 contains 15 residues. The V and J ends lost 3 bases and 3 bases respectively, with 11 bases between them. The CDR3 spells CASSPRVTDTGELFF. CDR3 nucleotides: TGTGCCAGCTCACCCAGGGTGACGGACACCGGGGAGCTGTTTTTT. The variable domain in full, with the rest retrieved from reference TRBV18 and TRBJ2-2, is NAGVMQNPRHLVRRRGQEARLRCSPMKGHSHVYWYRQLPEEGLKFMVYLQKENIIDESGMPKERFSAEFPKEGPSILRIQQVVRGDSAAYFCASSPRVTDTGELFFGEGSRLTVL.

The chain has TRBV15 and TRBJ1-5, with D possibly TRBD1 on 5 matching bases. V was clipped by 8 bases and J by 0 bases, with 14 bases between them. Germline values: CDR1 LNHNV, CDR2 YYDKDF (reference sequence). The CDR3 extends over 15 amino acids. The DNA of the CDR3 is TGTGCCACCGACCTCGGGGGGATTAGCAATCAGCCCCAGCATTTT. Amino acid sequence: CATDLGGISNQPQHF. The complete variable domain, with remaining parts taken from reference TRBV15 and TRBJ1-5, reads DAMVIQNPRYQVTQFGKPVTLSCSQTLNHNVMYWYQQKSSQAPKLLFHYYDKDFNNEADTPDNFQSRRPNTSFCFLDIRSPGLGDTAMYLCATDLGGISNQPQHFGDGTRLSIL.

CDR3 loop: CASSPGQGAGTEAFF. For the CDR3, the DNA is TGTGCCAGCAGCCCCGGACAGGGGGCAGGCACTGAAGCTTTCTTT. The gene calls are TRBV5-4 and TRBJ1-1; 11 bases are shared with TRBD1. The CDR3 loop spans 15 amino acids. The trim removed 4 bases at V and 4 bases at J, leaving 6 bases unmatched. CDR1 and CDR2 from the germline V gene are SGHNT and YYREEE (reference sequence). Variable domain in full (rest from reference TRBV5-4 and TRBJ1-1): ETGVTQSPTHLIKTRGQQVTLRCSSQSGHNTVSWYQQALGQGPQFIFQYYREEENGRGNFPPRFSGLQFPNYSSELNVNALELDDSALYLCASSPGQGAGTEAFFGQGTRLTVV.

This sequence joins TRBV10-3 and TRBJ2-3; 7 bases match TRBD1. CDR1 and CDR2 from the germline V gene are ENHRY and SYGVKD. The CDR3 has 20 residues. V shed 6 bases and J 1 base; nucleotides not matched to a gene: 22. The CDR3 nucleotides are TGTGCCATCAGGAGAGGGTTAGGGACAGAATCCCTAGTGGGCACAGATACGCAGTATTTT. Protein sequence: CAIRRGLGTESLVGTDTQYF.

This clone was seen just once. This rearrangement joins TRBV6-4 to TRBJ1-6; TRBD1 matches 9 bases. The V gene end was trimmed by 6 bases and the J gene end by 9 bases; junction bases not matched to a gene: 6. Germline loops: CDR1 MRHNA, CDR2 SNTAGT. The CDR3 loop spans 14 amino acids. In DNA form, the CDR3 reads TGTGCCAGCAGCTTGGACAGGGGTGCTTCACCCCTCCACTTT. This translates into CASSLDRGASPLHF.

CDR3: CAISVGGDEQFF. CDR3 DNA sequence: TGTGCCATCAGTGTCGGGGGTGATGAGCAGTTCTTC. The chain uses TRBV10-3 and TRBJ2-1; weak D call: TRBD2 (6 bases). The CDR3 spans 12 residues. Germline CDR1 ENHRY, CDR2 SYGVKD. The germline V and J ends were trimmed by 4 bases and 8 bases, with 9 bases remaining between them.

The chain employs TRBV6-2 or TRBV6-3 and TRBJ2-3; 8 bases agree with TRBD1. Germline V gene sequence: CDR1 MNHEY, CDR2 SVGEGT. This CDR3 is 15 amino acids long. The V and J ends lost 4 bases and 3 bases, in that order; junction bases with no gene match: 6. The CDR3 sequence is CASSSWDRTTDTQYF. CDR3 coding DNA: TGTGCCAGCAGTTCATGGGACAGGACAACAGATACGCAGTATTTT.

This chain connects TRBV12-3 or TRBV12-4 to TRBJ1-2, with a weak D call TRBD1 (6 bases). Trimming shortened V by 3 bases and J by 2 bases, and 7 bases separated the two germline ends. CDR3 length: 13 residues. The CDR3 DNA reads as TGTGCCAGCAGTTTCGGACAGAACTATGGCTACACCTTC. Encoded protein: CASSFGQNYGYTF.